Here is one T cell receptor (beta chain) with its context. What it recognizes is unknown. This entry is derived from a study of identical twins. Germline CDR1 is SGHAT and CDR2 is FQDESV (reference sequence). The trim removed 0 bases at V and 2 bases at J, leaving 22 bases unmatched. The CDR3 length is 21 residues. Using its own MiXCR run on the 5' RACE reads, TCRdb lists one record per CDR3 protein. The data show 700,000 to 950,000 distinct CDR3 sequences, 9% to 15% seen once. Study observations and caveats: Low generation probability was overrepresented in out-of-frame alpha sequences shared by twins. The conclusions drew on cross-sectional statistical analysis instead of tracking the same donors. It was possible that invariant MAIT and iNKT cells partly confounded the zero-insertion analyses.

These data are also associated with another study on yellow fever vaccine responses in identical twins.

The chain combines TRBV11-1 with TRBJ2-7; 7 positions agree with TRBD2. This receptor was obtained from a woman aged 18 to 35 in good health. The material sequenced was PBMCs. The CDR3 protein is CASSLASPIGLVLAQAYEQYF. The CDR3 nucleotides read TGTGCCAGCAGCTTAGCATCTCCTATAGGGCTAGTACTAGCGCAAGCCTACGAGCAGTACTTC.